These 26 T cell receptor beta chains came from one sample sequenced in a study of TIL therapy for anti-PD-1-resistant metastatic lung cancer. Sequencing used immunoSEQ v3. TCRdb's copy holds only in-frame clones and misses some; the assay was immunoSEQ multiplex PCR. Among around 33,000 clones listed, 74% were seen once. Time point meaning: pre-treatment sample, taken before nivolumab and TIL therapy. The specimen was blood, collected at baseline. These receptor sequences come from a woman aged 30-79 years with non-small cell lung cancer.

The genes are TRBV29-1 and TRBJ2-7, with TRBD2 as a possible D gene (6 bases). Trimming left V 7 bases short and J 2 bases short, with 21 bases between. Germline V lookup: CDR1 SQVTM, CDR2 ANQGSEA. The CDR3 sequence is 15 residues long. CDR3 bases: TGCAGCGCGTCCGAGTGGAGGGAATCTCCCTACGAGCAGTACTTC. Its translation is CSASEWRESPYEQYF.

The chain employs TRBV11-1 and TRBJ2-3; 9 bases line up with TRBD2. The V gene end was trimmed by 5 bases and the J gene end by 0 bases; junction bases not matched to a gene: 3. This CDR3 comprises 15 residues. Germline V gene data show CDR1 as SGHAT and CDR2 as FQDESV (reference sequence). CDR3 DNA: TGTGCCAGCAGCCGACTAGCGGCTAGCACAGATACGCAGTATTTT. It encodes CASSRLAASTDTQYF.

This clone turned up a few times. CDR3 DNA: TGTGCCAGAAGCTTTCCGTTTTTTACTCACTACAATGAGCAGTTCTTC. Translating gives CARSFPFFTHYNEQFF. The V gene is TRBV5-3, the J gene TRBJ2-1; D gene unclear. TRBV5-3 is treated as an ORF (open reading frame) with a function not yet certain. V was shortened by 2 bases and J by 3 bases, with 15 bases between the two germline ends. CDR3 length: 16 amino acids.

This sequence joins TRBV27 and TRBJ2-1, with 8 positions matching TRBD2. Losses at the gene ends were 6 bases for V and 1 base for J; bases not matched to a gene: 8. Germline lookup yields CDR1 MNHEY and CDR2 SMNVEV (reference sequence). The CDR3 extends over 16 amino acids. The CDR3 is CASRITASGSYNEQFF. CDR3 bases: TGTGCCAGCAGAATCACCGCTAGCGGGTCCTACAATGAGCAGTTCTTC.

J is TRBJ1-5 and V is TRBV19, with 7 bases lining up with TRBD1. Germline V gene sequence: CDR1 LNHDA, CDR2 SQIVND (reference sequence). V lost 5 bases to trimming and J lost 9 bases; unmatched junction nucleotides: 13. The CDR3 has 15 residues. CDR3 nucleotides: TGTGCCAGTAGTGGTCGCCGGGACAGCCGGAGGCCCCAGCATTTT. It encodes CASSGRRDSRRPQHF.

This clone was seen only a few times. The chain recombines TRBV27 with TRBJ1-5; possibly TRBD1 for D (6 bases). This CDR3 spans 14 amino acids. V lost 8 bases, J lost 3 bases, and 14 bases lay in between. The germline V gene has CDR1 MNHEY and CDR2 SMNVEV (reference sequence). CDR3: CASAQGQNNQPQHF. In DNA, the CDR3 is TGTGCCAGCGCCCAGGGGCAGAACAATCAGCCCCAGCATTTT.

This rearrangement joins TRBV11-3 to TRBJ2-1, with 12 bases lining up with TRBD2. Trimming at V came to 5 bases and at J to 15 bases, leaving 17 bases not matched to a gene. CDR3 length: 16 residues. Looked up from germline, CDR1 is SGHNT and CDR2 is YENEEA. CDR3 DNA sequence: TGTGCCAGCAGCGGAGAGGTCGCTAGCGGGAGGGGGTCACCGTTCTTC. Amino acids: CASSGEVASGRGSPFF.

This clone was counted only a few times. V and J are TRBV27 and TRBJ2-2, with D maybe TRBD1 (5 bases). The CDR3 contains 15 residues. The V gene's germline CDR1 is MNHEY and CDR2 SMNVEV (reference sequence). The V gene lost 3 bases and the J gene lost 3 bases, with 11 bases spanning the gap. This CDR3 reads CASSFAGQHTGELFF. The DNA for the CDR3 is TGTGCCAGCAGTTTTGCCGGACAACACACCGGGGAGCTGTTTTTT.

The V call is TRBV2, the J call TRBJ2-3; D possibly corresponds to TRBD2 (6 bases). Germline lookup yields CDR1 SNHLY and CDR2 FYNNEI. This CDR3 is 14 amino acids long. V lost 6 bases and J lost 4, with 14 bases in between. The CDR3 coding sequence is TGTGCCAGCAGATTCCGGGGGTCCTCAGATACGCAGTATTTT. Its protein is CASRFRGSSDTQYF.

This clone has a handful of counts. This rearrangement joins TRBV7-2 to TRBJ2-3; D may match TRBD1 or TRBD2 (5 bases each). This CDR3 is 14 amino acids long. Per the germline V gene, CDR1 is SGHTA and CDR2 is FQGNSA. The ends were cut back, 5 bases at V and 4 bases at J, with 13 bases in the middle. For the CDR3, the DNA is TGTGCCAGCAGCCCGGGACCATGGGCAGATACGCAGTATTTT. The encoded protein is CASSPGPWADTQYF.

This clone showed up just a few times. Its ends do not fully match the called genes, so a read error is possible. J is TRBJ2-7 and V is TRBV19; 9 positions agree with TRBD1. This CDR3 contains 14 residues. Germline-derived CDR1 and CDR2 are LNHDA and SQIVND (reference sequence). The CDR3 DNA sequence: TGTGCCAGCAGTACGGACAGGGGCTCCTACGAGCAGTACTTC. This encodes CASSTDRGSYEQYF.

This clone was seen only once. The chain's CDR3 is CASSELAGAGEQYF. The CDR3 DNA is TGTGCCAGCAGCGAACTAGCGGGAGCTGGCGAGCAGTACTTC. This chain joins TRBV11-1 and TRBJ2-7; 11 nucleotides agree with TRBD2. The CDR3 extends over 14 amino acids. Trimming cost V 5 bases and J 6 bases; bases outside gene matches: 6. CDR1 is SGHAT and CDR2 is FQDESV in the germline V gene (reference sequence).

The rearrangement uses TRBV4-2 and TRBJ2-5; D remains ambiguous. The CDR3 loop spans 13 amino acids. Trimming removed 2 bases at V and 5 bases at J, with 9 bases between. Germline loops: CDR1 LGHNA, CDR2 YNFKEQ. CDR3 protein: CASSQIARETQYF. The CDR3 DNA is TGTGCCAGCAGCCAAATCGCGAGGGAGACCCAGTACTTC.

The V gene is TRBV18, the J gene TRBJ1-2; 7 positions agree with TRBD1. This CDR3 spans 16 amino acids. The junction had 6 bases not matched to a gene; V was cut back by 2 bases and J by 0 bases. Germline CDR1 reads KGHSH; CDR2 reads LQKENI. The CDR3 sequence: CASSPTGDIANYGYTF. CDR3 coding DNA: TGTGCCAGCTCACCAACAGGGGACATAGCTAACTATGGCTACACCTTC. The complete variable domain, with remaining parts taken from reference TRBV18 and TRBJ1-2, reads NAGVMQNPRHLVRRRGQEARLRCSPMKGHSHVYWYRQLPEEGLKFMVYLQKENIIDESGMPKERFSAEFPKEGPSILRIQQVVRGDSAAYFCASSPTGDIANYGYTFGSGTRLTVV.

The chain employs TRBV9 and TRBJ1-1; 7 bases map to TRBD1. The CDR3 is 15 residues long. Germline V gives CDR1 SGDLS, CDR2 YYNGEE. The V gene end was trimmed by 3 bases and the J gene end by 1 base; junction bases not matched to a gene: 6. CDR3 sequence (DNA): TGTGCCAGCAGCGCGACAGGGAGGGGGAACACTGAAGCTTTCTTT. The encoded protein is CASSATGRGNTEAFF.

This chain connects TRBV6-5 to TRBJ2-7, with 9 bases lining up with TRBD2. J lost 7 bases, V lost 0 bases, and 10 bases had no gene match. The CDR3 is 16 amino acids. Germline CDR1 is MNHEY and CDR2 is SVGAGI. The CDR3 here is CASSYSMGLAGREQYF. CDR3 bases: TGTGCCAGCAGTTACTCGATGGGGCTAGCGGGAAGAGAGCAGTACTTC.

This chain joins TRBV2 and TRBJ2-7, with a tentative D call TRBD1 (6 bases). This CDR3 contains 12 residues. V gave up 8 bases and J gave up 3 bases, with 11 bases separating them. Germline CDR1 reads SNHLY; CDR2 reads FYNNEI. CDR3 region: CASETGNYEQYF. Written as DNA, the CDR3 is TGTGCCAGCGAGACAGGTAACTACGAGCAGTACTTC. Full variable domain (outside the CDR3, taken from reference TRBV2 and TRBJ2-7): EPEVTQTPSHQVTQMGQEVILRCVPISNHLYFYWYRQILGQKVEFLVSFYNNEISEKSEIFDDQFSVERPDGSNFTLKIRSTKLEDSAMYFCASETGNYEQYFGPGTRLTVT.

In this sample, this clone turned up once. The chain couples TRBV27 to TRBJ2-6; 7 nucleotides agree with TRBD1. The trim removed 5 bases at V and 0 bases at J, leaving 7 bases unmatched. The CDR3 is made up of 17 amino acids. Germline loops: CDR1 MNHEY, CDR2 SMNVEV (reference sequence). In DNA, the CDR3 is TGTGCCAGCAGTCGGGACAGACCCTTCTCTGGGGCCAACGTCCTGACTTTC. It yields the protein CASSRDRPFSGANVLTF.

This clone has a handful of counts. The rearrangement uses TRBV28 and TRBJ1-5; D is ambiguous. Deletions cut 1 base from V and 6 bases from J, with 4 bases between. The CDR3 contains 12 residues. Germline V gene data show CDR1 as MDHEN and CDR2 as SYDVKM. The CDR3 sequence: CASSLLGQPQHF. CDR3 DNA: TGTGCCAGCAGTTTATTAGGTCAGCCCCAGCATTTT.

CDR3 sequence: CASSLVGATGELFF. The CDR3 DNA is TGCGCCAGCAGCTTGGTTGGGGCTACCGGGGAGCTGTTTTTT. The rearrangement joins TRBV5-1 to TRBJ2-2, with TRBD1 as a possible D gene (5 bases). V was cut by 0 bases and J by 5 bases, with 8 bases left in between. Germline-derived CDR1 and CDR2 are SGHRS and YFSETQ. The CDR3 loop spans 14 amino acids. The whole variable domain, remainder taken from reference TRBV5-1 and TRBJ2-2, is KAGVTQTPRYLIKTRGQQVTLSCSPISGHRSVSWYQQTPGQGLQFLFEYFSETQRNKGNFPGRFSGRQFSNSRSEMNVSTLELGDSALYLCASSLVGATGELFFGEGSRLTVL.

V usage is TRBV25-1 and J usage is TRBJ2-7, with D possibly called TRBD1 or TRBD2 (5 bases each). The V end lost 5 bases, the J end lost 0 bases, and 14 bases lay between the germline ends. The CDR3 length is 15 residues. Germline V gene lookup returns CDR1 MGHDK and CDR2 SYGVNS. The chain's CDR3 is CASSPALGTSYEQYF. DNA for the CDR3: TGTGCCAGCAGTCCCGCATTAGGGACCTCCTACGAGCAGTACTTC.

CDR3 sequence (DNA): TGTGCCAGCAAGGCCCTAGCGGGAATAATCAATGAGCAGTTCTTC. Protein product: CASKALAGIINEQFF. The J gene is TRBJ2-1, the V gene TRBV2, with 9 bases identical to TRBD2. Germline V gives CDR1 SNHLY, CDR2 FYNNEI. This CDR3 has 15 amino acids. V trimming: 7 bases; J trimming: 6 bases; junction bases outside the gene matches: 10. Supplemented by reference TRBV2 and TRBJ2-1, the full variable domain reads EPEVTQTPSHQVTQMGQEVILRCVPISNHLYFYWYRQILGQKVEFLVSFYNNEISEKSEIFDDQFSVERPDGSNFTLKIRSTKLEDSAMYFCASKALAGIINEQFFGPGTRLTVL.

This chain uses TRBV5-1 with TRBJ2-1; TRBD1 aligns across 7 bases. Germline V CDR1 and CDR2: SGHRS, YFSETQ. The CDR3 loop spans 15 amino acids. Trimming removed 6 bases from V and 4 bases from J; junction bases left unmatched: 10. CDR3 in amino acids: CASIRGRGSYNEQFF. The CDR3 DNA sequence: TGCGCCAGCATTAGGGGCAGGGGGAGTTACAATGAGCAGTTCTTC.

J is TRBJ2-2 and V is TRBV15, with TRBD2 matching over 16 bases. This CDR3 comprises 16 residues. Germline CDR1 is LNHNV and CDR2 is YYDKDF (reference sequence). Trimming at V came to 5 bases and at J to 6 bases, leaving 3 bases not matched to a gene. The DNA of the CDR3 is TGTGCCACCAGCGTAGGGACTAGCGGGAGGGCCGGGGAGCTGTTTTTT. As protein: CATSVGTSGRAGELFF. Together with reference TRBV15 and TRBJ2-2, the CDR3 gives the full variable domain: DAMVIQNPRYQVTQFGKPVTLSCSQTLNHNVMYWYQQKSSQAPKLLFHYYDKDFNNEADTPDNFQSRRPNTSFCFLDIRSPGLGDTAMYLCATSVGTSGRAGELFFGEGSRLTVL.

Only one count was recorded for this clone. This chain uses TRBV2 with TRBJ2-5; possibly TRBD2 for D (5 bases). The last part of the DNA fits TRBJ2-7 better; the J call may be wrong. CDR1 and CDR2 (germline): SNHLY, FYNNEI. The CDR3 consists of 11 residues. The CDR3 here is CASSVGSEQYF. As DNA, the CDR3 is TGTGCCAGCAGTGTGGGGAGCGAGCAGTACTTC.

In DNA form, the CDR3 reads TGCGCCAGCAGCTTGAGGCCCGGAGAAGGAAACATTCAGTACTTC. Its protein product is CASSLRPGEGNIQYF. This chain connects TRBV5-1 to TRBJ2-4; D not resolved. The germline V gene encodes CDR1 SGHRS and CDR2 YFSETQ. The V gene lost 1 base and the J gene lost 6 bases, with 14 bases spanning the gap. The CDR3 length is 15 residues. Full variable domain (missing parts from reference TRBV5-1 and TRBJ2-4): KAGVTQTPRYLIKTRGQQVTLSCSPISGHRSVSWYQQTPGQGLQFLFEYFSETQRNKGNFPGRFSGRQFSNSRSEMNVSTLELGDSALYLCASSLRPGEGNIQYFGAGTRLSVL.